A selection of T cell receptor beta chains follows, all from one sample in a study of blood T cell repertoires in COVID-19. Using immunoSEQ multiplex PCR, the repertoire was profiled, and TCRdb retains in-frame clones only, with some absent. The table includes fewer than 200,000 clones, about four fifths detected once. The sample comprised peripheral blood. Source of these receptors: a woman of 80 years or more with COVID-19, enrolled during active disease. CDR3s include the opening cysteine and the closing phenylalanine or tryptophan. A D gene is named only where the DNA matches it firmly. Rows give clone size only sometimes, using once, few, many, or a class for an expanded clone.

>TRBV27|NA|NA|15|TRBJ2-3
NA
CASSTSFESTDTQYF
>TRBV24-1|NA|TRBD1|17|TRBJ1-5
TGTGCCACCAGTGATTCGAGGGGGCGGTTCGGCAATCAGCCCCAGCATTTT
CATSDSRGRFGNQPQHF
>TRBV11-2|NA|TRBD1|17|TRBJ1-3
TGTGCCAGCAGCTTTGGGGACAGGCCGCGCTCTGGAAACACCATATATTTT
CASSFGDRPRSGNTIYF
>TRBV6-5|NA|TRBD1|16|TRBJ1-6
TGTGCCAGCAGTTACTCGAGGGGGCCCTATAATTCACCCCTCCACTTT
CASSYSRGPYNSPLHF
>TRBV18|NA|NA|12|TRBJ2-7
TGTGCCAGCTCACTTTCCGGGTACGAGCAGTACTTC
CASSLSGYEQYF
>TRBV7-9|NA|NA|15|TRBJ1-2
TGTGCCAGCAGCTTGGACAGCCGAGCTAACTATGGCTACACCTTC
CASSLDSRANYGYTF
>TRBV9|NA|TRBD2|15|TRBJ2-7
TGTGCCAGCAGCGTAGAGCCTAGCGGGATCTACGAGCAGTACTTC
CASSVEPSGIYEQYF
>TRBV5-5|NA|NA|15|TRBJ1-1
TGTGCCAGCAGCTTAAGTGACTTAATGAACACTGAAGCTTTCTTT
CASSLSDLMNTEAFF
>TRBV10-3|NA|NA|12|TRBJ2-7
TGTGCCATCAGTGGACAGGCCTACGAGCAGTACTTC
CAISGQAYEQYF
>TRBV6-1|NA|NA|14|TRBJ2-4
TGTGCCAGCAGTGAACAGTCAACGGGGAACATTCAGTACTTC
CASSEQSTGNIQYF
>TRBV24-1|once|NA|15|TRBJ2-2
TGTGCCACCAGTGATCCCGGGTCCGGGGCCGGGGAGCTGTTTTTT
CATSDPGSGAGELFF
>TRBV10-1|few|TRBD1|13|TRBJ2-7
TGCGCCAGCAAAAGGACAGGATCCTACGAGCAGTACTTC
CASKRTGSYEQYF
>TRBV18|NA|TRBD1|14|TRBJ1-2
TGTGCCAGCTCACCAGGCGACAGGGGCCGTGGCTACACCTTC
CASSPGDRGRGYTF
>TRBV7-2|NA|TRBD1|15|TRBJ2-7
TGTGCCAGCAGCACCTCGACAGGGATTTCCTACGAGCAGTACTTC
CASSTSTGISYEQYF
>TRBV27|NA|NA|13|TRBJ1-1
TGTGCCAGCAGTTTGAACGGGGACACTGAAGCTTTCTTT
CASSLNGDTEAFF
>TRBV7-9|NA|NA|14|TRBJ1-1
TGTGCCAGCAGCTTACCGGGGAAGAACACTGAAGCTTTCTTT
CASSLPGKNTEAFF
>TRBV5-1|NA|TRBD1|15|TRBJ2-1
TGCGCCAGCAGCCCTGACAGGGGGCTCGGGAATGAGCAGTTCTTC
CASSPDRGLGNEQFF
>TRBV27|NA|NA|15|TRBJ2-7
TGTGCCAGCAGTTTTCAGGCGAAACAACCCTACGAGCAGTACTTC
CASSFQAKQPYEQYF
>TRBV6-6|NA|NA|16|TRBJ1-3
TGTGCCAGCAGTTACCCAACCCAGGGTCCTGGAAACACCATATATTTT
CASSYPTQGPGNTIYF
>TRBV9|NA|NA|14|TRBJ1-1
TGTGCCAGCAATAACCTGCAGAAAAACACTGAAGCTTTCTTT
CASNNLQKNTEAFF
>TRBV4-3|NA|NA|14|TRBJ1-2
TGCGCCAGCAGCCAAGTTGGTGGGGGCAGGGGCTACACCTTC
CASSQVGGGRGYTF
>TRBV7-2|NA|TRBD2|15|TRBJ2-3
TGTGCCAGCACCCAACTCCCGGGACTAGGTCAGGCGCAGTATTTT
CASTQLPGLGQAQYF
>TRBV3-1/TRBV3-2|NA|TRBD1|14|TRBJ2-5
TGTGCCAGCAGCCCCCCCACAGGGGTGGAGACCCAGTACTTC
CASSPPTGVETQYF
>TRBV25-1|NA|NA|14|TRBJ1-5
TGTGCCAGCAGTGAATCGGGGGGCCATCAGCCCCAGCATTTT
CASSESGGHQPQHF
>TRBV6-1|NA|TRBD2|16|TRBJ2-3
TGTGCCAGCAGTGGGGGGATGACTAGCGGGAGTGATACGCAGTATTTT
CASSGGMTSGSDTQYF